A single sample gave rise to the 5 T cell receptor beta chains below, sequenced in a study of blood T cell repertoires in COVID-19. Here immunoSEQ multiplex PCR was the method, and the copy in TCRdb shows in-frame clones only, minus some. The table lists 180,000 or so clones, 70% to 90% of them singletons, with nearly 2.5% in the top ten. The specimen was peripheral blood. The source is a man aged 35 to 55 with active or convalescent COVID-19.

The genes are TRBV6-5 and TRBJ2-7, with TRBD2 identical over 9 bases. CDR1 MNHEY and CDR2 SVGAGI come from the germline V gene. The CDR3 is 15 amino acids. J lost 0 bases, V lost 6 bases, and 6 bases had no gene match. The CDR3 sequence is CASRGAGGSSYEQYF. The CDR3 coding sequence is TGTGCCAGCAGGGGAGCGGGGGGAAGCTCCTACGAGCAGTACTTC.

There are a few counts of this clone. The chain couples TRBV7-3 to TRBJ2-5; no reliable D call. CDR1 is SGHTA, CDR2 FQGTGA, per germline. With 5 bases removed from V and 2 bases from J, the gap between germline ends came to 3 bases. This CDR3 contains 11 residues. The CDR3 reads CASSPQETQYF. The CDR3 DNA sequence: TGTGCCAGCAGCCCGCAAGAGACCCAGTACTTC.

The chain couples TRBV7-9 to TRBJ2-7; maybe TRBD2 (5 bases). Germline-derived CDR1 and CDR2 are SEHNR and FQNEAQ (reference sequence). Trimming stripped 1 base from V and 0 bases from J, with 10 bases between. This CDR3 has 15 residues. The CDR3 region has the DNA TGTGCCAGCAGCTTAGGAGAGGGCTCCTCCTACGAGCAGTACTTC. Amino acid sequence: CASSLGEGSSYEQYF. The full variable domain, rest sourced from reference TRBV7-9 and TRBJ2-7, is DTGVSQNPRHKITKRGQNVTFRCDPISEHNRLYWYRQTLGQGPEFLTYFQNEAQLEKSRLLSDRFSAERPKGSFSTLEIQRTEQGDSAMYLCASSLGEGSSYEQYFGPGTRLTVT.

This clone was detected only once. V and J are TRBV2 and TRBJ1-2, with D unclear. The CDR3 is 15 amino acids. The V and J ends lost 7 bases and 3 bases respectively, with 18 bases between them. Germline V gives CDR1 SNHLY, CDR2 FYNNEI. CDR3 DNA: TGTGCCAGCACCGCCCACGGGAATCTTTACTATGGCTACACCTTC. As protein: CASTAHGNLYYGYTF. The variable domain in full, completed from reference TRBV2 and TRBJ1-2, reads EPEVTQTPSHQVTQMGQEVILRCVPISNHLYFYWYRQILGQKVEFLVSFYNNEISEKSEIFDDQFSVERPDGSNFTLKIRSTKLEDSAMYFCASTAHGNLYYGYTFGSGTRLTVV.

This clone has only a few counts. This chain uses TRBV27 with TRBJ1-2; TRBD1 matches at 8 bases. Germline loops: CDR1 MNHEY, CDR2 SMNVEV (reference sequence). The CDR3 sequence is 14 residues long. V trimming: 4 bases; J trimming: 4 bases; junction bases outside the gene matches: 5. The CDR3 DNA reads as TGTGCCAGCAGTTCAGGACAGGGAATCTATGGCTACACCTTC. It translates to CASSSGQGIYGYTF.